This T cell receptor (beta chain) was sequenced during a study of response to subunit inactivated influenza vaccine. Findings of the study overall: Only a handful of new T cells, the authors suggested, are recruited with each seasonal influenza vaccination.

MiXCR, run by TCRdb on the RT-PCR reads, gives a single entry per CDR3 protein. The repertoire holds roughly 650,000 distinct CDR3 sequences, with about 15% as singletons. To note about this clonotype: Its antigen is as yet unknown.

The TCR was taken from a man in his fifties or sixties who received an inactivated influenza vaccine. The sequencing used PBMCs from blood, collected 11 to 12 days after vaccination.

CDR3 sequence: CASLDRGNHYEQYF. CDR3 DNA: TGTGCCAGTCTCGACAGGGGGAACCACTACGAGCAGTACTTC. The chain couples TRBV27 to TRBJ2-7; 9 bases map to TRBD1. This CDR3 contains 14 residues. Trimming took 9 bases from V and 3 from J; bases not matched to a gene: 9. Germline V lookup: CDR1 MNHEY, CDR2 SMNVEV (reference sequence).